Below, 8 T cell receptor beta chains from the same sample are listed, as sequenced in a study of T-cell reconstitution after alpha-beta-depleted transplantation in children. The TCRbeta library incorporated unique molecular identifiers. TCRdb recomputed calls from the PCR reads with MiXCR, one row per CDR3 protein. The repertoire holds 100,000 to 120,000 distinct CDR3 sequences, 9% to 12% seen once, with around 8.2% in the top ten. Sequences were derived from PBMCs from the stem cell graft donor, sampled from the stem cell graft. These receptors all come from a human donor who donated a stem cell graft to a child with acute lymphoblastic leukemia.

This clonotype was picked up many times. V gene TRBV5-1 combines with J gene TRBJ2-2, with 7 nucleotides matching TRBD2. V trimming: 0 bases; J trimming: 4 bases; junction bases outside the gene matches: 6. CDR1 is SGHRS and CDR2 is YFSETQ in the germline V gene. This CDR3 is 16 amino acids long. The CDR3 region is CASSLVASGSTGELFF. The CDR3 DNA reads as TGCGCCAGCAGCTTGGTGGCTAGCGGAAGCACCGGGGAGCTGTTTTTT.

Many counts were recorded for this clonotype. V and J are TRBV29-1 and TRBJ2-2; D is unresolved. CDR1 and CDR2 (germline): SQVTM, ANQGSEA. CDR3 length: 11 amino acids. The V and J ends lost 3 bases and 5 bases respectively, with 4 bases between them. The CDR3 sequence is CSVDGTGELFF. Here the CDR3 DNA reads TGCAGCGTTGATGGAACCGGGGAGCTGTTTTTT.

As to this clonotype: This could be a read error, since a much larger clone is one nucleotide away. This rearrangement joins TRBV9 to TRBJ2-1, with 9 positions matching TRBD2. Germline V lookup: CDR1 SGDLS, CDR2 YYNGEE. CDR3 size: 17 residues. The V gene end was trimmed by 0 bases and the J gene end by 4 bases; junction bases not matched to a gene: 8. CDR3 DNA: TGTGCCAGCAGCGTAGGTGGAGCGGGGGGCCTGTACAATGAGCAGTTCTTC. Translated: CASSVGGAGGLYNEQFF.

This clonotype has at least ten counts. J is TRBJ2-7 and V is TRBV5-1, with D possibly being TRBD2 (5 bases). CDR1 and CDR2 from the germline V gene are SGHRS and YFSETQ. The CDR3 loop spans 14 amino acids. Trimming shortened V by 3 bases and J by 0 bases, and 10 bases separated the two germline ends. This CDR3 reads CASSSPGSSYEQYF. CDR3 DNA: TGCGCCAGCAGCTCCCCTGGGAGCTCCTACGAGCAGTACTTC. The whole variable domain, remainder taken from reference TRBV5-1 and TRBJ2-7, is KAGVTQTPRYLIKTRGQQVTLSCSPISGHRSVSWYQQTPGQGLQFLFEYFSETQRNKGNFPGRFSGRQFSNSRSEMNVSTLELGDSALYLCASSSPGSSYEQYFGPGTRLTVT.

This clonotype was counted ten times or more. The chain has TRBV7-9 and TRBJ2-1; 10 bases align to TRBD2. The CDR3 runs 17 residues. The V and J ends lost 5 bases and 1 base, in that order; junction bases with no gene match: 8. Germline V gene data show CDR1 as SEHNR and CDR2 as FQNEAQ (reference sequence). DNA of the CDR3: TGTGCCAGCAGCCGCATGAGCGGGAGGGGTTCCTACAATGAGCAGTTCTTC. Its protein product is CASSRMSGRGSYNEQFF.

In this sample, this clonotype turned up many times. The chain has TRBV29-1 and TRBJ2-2, with 8 bases that match TRBD2. Germline V lookup: CDR1 SQVTM, CDR2 ANQGSEA. With V trimmed by 0 bases and J by 4 bases, 4 bases remained unmatched. This CDR3 is built from 15 residues. The DNA for the CDR3 is TGCAGCGTTGAAGAGATCCGGGGGGGCACCGGGGAGCTGTTTTTT. Translation gives CSVEEIRGGTGELFF.

This clonotype showed up many times. This rearrangement joins TRBV7-8 to TRBJ1-1; TRBD1 is a possible D gene (6 bases). The length of the CDR3 is 17 residues. Looked up from germline, CDR1 is SGHVS and CDR2 is FQNEAQ. With 5 bases removed from V and 0 bases from J, the gap between germline ends came to 19 bases. The DNA of the CDR3 is TGTGCCAGCAGCCCTCAGGGCGGGACATCTATGAACACTGAAGCTTTCTTT. This gives the protein CASSPQGGTSMNTEAFF.

This clonotype was detected many times. The chain employs TRBV28 and TRBJ2-1, with D perhaps given as TRBD1 or TRBD2 (5 bases each). V was clipped by 7 bases and J by 8 bases, with 18 bases between them. The CDR3 contains 14 residues. CDR1 is MDHEN, CDR2 SYDVKM, per germline. CDR3 coding DNA: TGTGCCAGCAATCCCTCGGGACCGAGCTATGAGCAGTTCTTC. Amino acids: CASNPSGPSYEQFF.